This TCR beta chain comes out of a study of type 1 and type 2 diabetes patients. Study as a whole: Participants included type 1 and type 2 diabetes patients plus nondiabetic controls.

Amplification started from genomic DNA. Multiplex PCR with 30 forward and 13 reverse primers amplified the TCR beta CDR3. TCRdb ran MiXCR on the multiplex PCR reads and lists one entry per CDR3 protein. The sample has 280,000 or so distinct CDR3 sequences; around 47% are singletons. Around 10 milliliters of peripheral blood were drawn from each donor. Source material: peripheral blood mononuclear cells (PBMCs). This clonotype was obtained from a man aged 18 to 35 with type 2 diabetes.

This CDR3 is CASSLVYGTEAFF. The CDR3, as DNA: TGTGCCAGCAGTTTAGTTTATGGGACTGAAGCTTTCTTT. The rearrangement uses TRBV6-6 and TRBJ1-1; D uncertain. V was trimmed by 4 bases and J by 5 bases, leaving 11 bases between them. The germline V gene encodes CDR1 MNHNY and CDR2 SVGAGI (reference sequence). The CDR3 has 13 amino acids.